This paragraph reports one TCR beta chain. Its antigen remains unidentified. The authors prepared UMI-labeled TRB cDNA libraries by 5' RACE. TCRdb reprocessed the 5' RACE reads and reports one entry per CDR3 protein, with no DNA. The table for this sample gives tens of thousands of distinct CDR3 sequences. The entry originates in a study of CXCR3-negative and CXCR3-positive naive CD8 T cells. General observations from the study: Hydrophobicity was higher for TRB CDR3s found in CXCR3-positive naive cells than in CXCR3-negative naive cells.

From germline, CDR1 is SGHDN and CDR2 FVKESK. CDR3 length: 13 amino acids. The chain carries TRBV14 and TRBJ2-1; TCRdb lists TRBD2, though no DNA is available to test this call. The sequenced material came from naive CXCR3+ CD8+ T cells from blood. This sample's subset: CD45RO-CCR7+CD27+CD95- naive CD8+ T cells expressing CXCR3 (TNR3+). This clonotype was sampled from a human donor in good health. Some clones in this sample may be carry-over from other donors' samples. The chain's CDR3 is CASSPTRPNEQFF.